A selection of T cell receptor beta chains follows, all from one sample in a study of cytomegalovirus exposure and HLA in healthy donors. Generated by immunoSEQ multiplex PCR, the TCRdb table keeps only in-frame clones and is missing some. The data show about 190,000 clones, 65% to 85% seen once. Sequences were obtained from PBMCs. These receptor sequences come from a man in his fifties or sixties in good health and CMV-seronegative. CDR3s include the opening cysteine and the closing phenylalanine or tryptophan. A D gene is named only where the DNA matches it firmly. Clone size is not always given. Where it is, it says once, few, many or a class for expanded clones.

v_call	d_call	clone_size	j_call	cdr3_nt	cdr3_aa
TRBV4-3	TRBD2	-	TRBJ2-3	TGCGCCAGCAGCCAAGATCGATCGAGCGGGGCAATTTCGAACACAGATACGCAGTATTTT	CASSQDRSSGAISNTDTQYF
TRBV13	-	-	TRBJ2-2	TGTGCCAGCAGCTCTGGCGGGGGCGCGCGCACCGGGGAGCTGTTTTTT	CASSSGGGARTGELFF
TRBV5-1	TRBD1	-	TRBJ2-7	TGCGCCAGCAGCCCTACGGGACAGGCCTACGAGCAGTACTTC	CASSPTGQAYEQYF
TRBV6-5	-	-	TRBJ2-7	TGTGCCAGCACCGGAGGGGTCGAGCAGTACTTC	CASTGGVEQYF
TRBV9	-	-	TRBJ1-2	TGTGCCAGCAGCACCGACGGGGGACGGATCTATGGCTACACCTTC	CASSTDGGRIYGYTF
TRBV29-1	TRBD1	-	TRBJ1-2	TGCAGCGTTGGACCGGGACAGGGTGGTTATGGCTACACCTTC	CSVGPGQGGYGYTF
TRBV11-2	-	-	TRBJ2-1	TGTGCCAGCAGCTTAGCGCAGGGAGGCTACAATGAGCAGTTCTTC	CASSLAQGGYNEQFF
TRBV7-6	TRBD1	-	TRBJ2-6	TGTGCCAGCAGCTTTTCTCGTTCCGGGACAGGGTTTCCTGGGGCCAACGTCCTGACTTTC	CASSFSRSGTGFPGANVLTF
TRBV7-3	TRBD1	-	TRBJ1-1	TGTGCCAGCAGGGTCGGACAGGACACTGAAGCTTTCTTT	CASRVGQDTEAFF
TRBV23-1	TRBD1	-	TRBJ1-2	TGCGCCAGCAGTCCAACAGGGGCGCACTATGGCTACACCTTC	CASSPTGAHYGYTF
TRBV7-9	-	-	TRBJ1-4	TGTTCCAGCAGCTTAGTAGGCTTTGCAGGGGAAAATGAAAAACTGTTTTTT	CSSSLVGFAGENEKLFF
TRBV6-1	TRBD1	once	TRBJ1-3	TGTGCCAGCAGTTCCGGACAGGGGACTGGAAACACCATATATTTT	CASSSGQGTGNTIYF
TRBV5-6	TRBD1	-	TRBJ2-5	TGTGCCAGCAGCTTTTTGGGCCAGGGGGCGAGGGAGACCCAGTACTTC	CASSFLGQGARETQYF
TRBV7-2	-	few	TRBJ1-2	TGTGCCAGCAGCTCACAAACAGGGTACTATGGCTACACCTTC	CASSSQTGYYGYTF
TRBV2	-	-	TRBJ1-2	TGTGCCAGCCCAGCGAGTAACTATGGCTACACCTTC	CASPASNYGYTF
TRBV29-1	-	few	TRBJ2-7	TGCAGCGCTGGAGTAACTACATCTTCCTACGAGCAGTACTTC	CSAGVTTSSYEQYF
TRBV15	-	-	TRBJ2-4	TGTGCCACCAGCAGGGATTGGGACTCCGTAGCCAAAAACATTCAGTACTTC	CATSRDWDSVAKNIQYF
TRBV4-1	-	-	TRBJ1-2	TGCGCCAGCAGCCCATTCACAGGGTTCGGCTATGGCTACACCTTC	CASSPFTGFGYGYTF
TRBV30	-	once	TRBJ1-1	TGTGCCTGGACGGGGATCCCCACTGAAGCTTTCTTT	CAWTGIPTEAFF
TRBV6-5	-	once	TRBJ1-3	TGTGCCAGCAGTTACTCAGGGGGCTCTGGAAACACCATATATTTT	CASSYSGGSGNTIYF
TRBV19	TRBD2	-	TRBJ2-2	TGTGCCAGTAGTACCCGGGGGGGCGGGGCCGGGGAGCTGTTTTTT	CASSTRGGGAGELFF
TRBV5-4	-	few	TRBJ1-3	TGTGCCAGCAGTTCGGGCGGACTACCTGGAAACACCATATATTTT	CASSSGGLPGNTIYF
TRBV7-3	-	-	TRBJ2-1	TGTGCCAGCAGTCCCCAGAGGGAGGCTGAGCAGTTCTTC	CASSPQREAEQFF
TRBV5-5	-	-	TRBJ1-2	TGTGCCAGCAGCTTTTACAGATCCGGCTACACCTTC	CASSFYRSGYTF
TRBV14	TRBD2	-	TRBJ2-5	TGTGCCAGCAGCCCACTTAGCGGGGAGCAGACCCAGTACTTC	CASSPLSGEQTQYF
TRBV7-2	-	-	TRBJ1-1	TGTGCCAGCAGCTTTAGATGGGGAGCTGAAGCTTTCTTT	CASSFRWGAEAFF
TRBV5-6	TRBD1	once	TRBJ1-4	TGTGCCAGCAGCTTGACAGGACAGGGGATCGTCGGAAAACTGTTTTTT	CASSLTGQGIVGKLFF
TRBV6-1	-	-	TRBJ1-2	TGTGCCAGCACGGTCGGCAGCGTTAGAGGCTACACCTTC	CASTVGSVRGYTF
TRBV6-6	TRBD1	-	TRBJ2-5	TGTGCCAGCAGTTACCGGGACAGGGTGGGAGAGACCCAGTACTTC	CASSYRDRVGETQYF
TRBV5-6	-	-	TRBJ1-1	TGTGCCAGCAGCTGGGAGGACACTGAAGCTTTCTTT	CASSWEDTEAFF
TRBV19	-	-	TRBJ1-2	TGTGCCAGTAGCCCGGCTAACTATGGCTACACCTTC	CASSPANYGYTF
TRBV27	-	few	TRBJ2-2	TGTGCCAGCAGTTTTTATAGATCCGGGGAGCTGTTTTTT	CASSFYRSGELFF
TRBV5-1	TRBD1	-	TRBJ2-3	TGCGCCAGCAGCTTGGCCCAGGGGGCAACAGATACGCAGTATTTT	CASSLAQGATDTQYF
TRBV7-8	-	-	TRBJ2-7	TGTGCCAGCAGCCCTGGCCCCTACGAGCAGTACTTC	CASSPGPYEQYF
TRBV7-9	TRBD1	-	TRBJ1-5	TGTGCCAGCGGTCGGACAGGGGGCAATCAGCCCCAGCATTTT	CASGRTGGNQPQHF
TRBV6-1	TRBD2	-	TRBJ2-3	TGTGCCAGCAGTGAAACGGACGGAACTAGCGCCCTGGATACGCAGTATTTT	CASSETDGTSALDTQYF
TRBV11-2	-	-	TRBJ1-2	TGTGCCAGCAGCGCAGACAGATCCTATGGCTACACCTTC	CASSADRSYGYTF
TRBV5-1	-	-	TRBJ1-3	TGCGCCAGCAGCGGGGCAGCTGGAAACACCATATATTTT	CASSGAAGNTIYF
TRBV7-2	TRBD1	-	TRBJ1-2	TGTGCCAGCAGGCCCGGGTGGGCAGGGGGCTATGGCTACACCTTC	CASRPGWAGGYGYTF
TRBV19	-	-	TRBJ1-2	TGTGCCAGCCACGGACTCAAGGATGGCTACACCTTC	CASHGLKDGYTF
TRBV18	-	-	TRBJ1-6	TGTGCCAGCTCACCGACAGCGAGCTCCTATAATTCACCCCTCCACTTT	CASSPTASSYNSPLHF